Listed below are T cell receptor beta chains from one sample, sequenced in a study of blood T cell repertoires in COVID-19. Here immunoSEQ multiplex PCR was the method, and the copy in TCRdb shows in-frame clones only, minus some. The data show roughly 200,000 clones, with 85% seen just once and 18% held by the top ten. Sequencing was performed on PBMCs or T cells enriched from blood (not recorded which). These receptors were collected from a man between 40 and 49 years old who had recovered from COVID-19. CDR3s include the opening cysteine and the closing phenylalanine or tryptophan. The D gene is left open where the match is weak. Clone size appears in some rows only: once, few, many, or a class for an expanded clone.

cdr3_nt: TGTGCCAGCAGCTTAGCAGGGCCAAATCAGCCCCAGCATTTT
cdr3_aa: CASSLAGPNQPQHF
v_call: TRBV7-3
j_call: TRBJ1-5
d_call: .
clone_size: .

cdr3_nt: TGCGCCAGCAGCCTCCGGGACAGCGACACCGGGGAGCTGTTTTTT
cdr3_aa: CASSLRDSDTGELFF
v_call: TRBV4-1
j_call: TRBJ2-2
d_call: TRBD1
clone_size: .

cdr3_nt: TGTGCCAGCAGCGAGCCGTGGAGCTCGGATCAAGAGACCCAGTACTTC
cdr3_aa: CASSEPWSSDQETQYF
v_call: TRBV5-8
j_call: TRBJ2-5
d_call: .
clone_size: once

cdr3_nt: TGTGCCAGCAGCATAACTAGCGGGAGTGTGTATGAGCAGTTCTTC
cdr3_aa: CASSITSGSVYEQFF
v_call: TRBV5-5
j_call: TRBJ2-1
d_call: TRBD2
clone_size: .

cdr3_nt: TGTGCCAGCAGCTCGCACCCTGGGGCTAATTCCTACGAGCAGTACTTC
cdr3_aa: CASSSHPGANSYEQYF
v_call: TRBV7-3
j_call: TRBJ2-7
d_call: .
clone_size: once

cdr3_nt: TGTGCCAGCAGTTCCTACTATGGCTACACCTTC
cdr3_aa: CASSSYYGYTF
v_call: TRBV6-5
j_call: TRBJ1-2
d_call: .
clone_size: .

cdr3_nt: TGTGCCAGCAGTTTCTTCACCGGGGAGCTGTTTTTT
cdr3_aa: CASSFFTGELFF
v_call: TRBV27
j_call: TRBJ2-2
d_call: .
clone_size: .

cdr3_nt: TGTGCCAGCAGTCGAGACAGGGGAGACGTCAGCGAAAAACTGTTTTTT
cdr3_aa: CASSRDRGDVSEKLFF
v_call: TRBV6-2/TRBV6-3
j_call: TRBJ1-4
d_call: TRBD1
clone_size: .

cdr3_nt: TGTGCCAGCAGCTCTAGGGTAGGGAGCTATGGCTACACCTTC
cdr3_aa: CASSSRVGSYGYTF
v_call: TRBV7-9
j_call: TRBJ1-2
d_call: .
clone_size: few

cdr3_nt: TGTGCCAGCAGTTTATTTCCGAATCAGCCCCAGCATTTT
cdr3_aa: CASSLFPNQPQHF
v_call: TRBV27
j_call: TRBJ1-5
d_call: .
clone_size: .

cdr3_nt: TGTGCCAGCAGCCACAGGGGAATGAACACTGAAGCTTTCTTT
cdr3_aa: CASSHRGMNTEAFF
v_call: TRBV6-5
j_call: TRBJ1-1
d_call: TRBD1
clone_size: .

cdr3_nt: TGTGCCAGGTGTTTACTGGGAGCCCCCTACGAGCAGTACTTC
cdr3_aa: CARCLLGAPYEQYF
v_call: TRBV19
j_call: TRBJ2-7
d_call: .
clone_size: .

cdr3_nt: TGTGCCAGCAGTCCGTCCAGGAGCGGGAGTACCGGGGAGCTGTTTTTT
cdr3_aa: CASSPSRSGSTGELFF
v_call: TRBV6-2/TRBV6-3
j_call: TRBJ2-2
d_call: TRBD2
clone_size: .

cdr3_nt: TGTGCCAGCAGCCCAGAACTGCAAACAGTACCCTACGAGCAGTACTTC
cdr3_aa: CASSPELQTVPYEQYF
v_call: TRBV27
j_call: TRBJ2-7
d_call: .
clone_size: many

cdr3_nt: TGTGCCTGGGCTAGGTTGGGGACTAGCTCATACGAGCAGTACTTC
cdr3_aa: CAWARLGTSSYEQYF
v_call: TRBV30
j_call: TRBJ2-7
d_call: TRBD2
clone_size: once

cdr3_nt: TGTGCCAGCAGAGGTACAGGTTCCGGGGAGCTGTTTTTT
cdr3_aa: CASRGTGSGELFF
v_call: TRBV2
j_call: TRBJ2-2
d_call: .
clone_size: .

cdr3_nt: TGTGCCAGCAGTTACGGGGGCAGGTACGAGCAGTACTTC
cdr3_aa: CASSYGGRYEQYF
v_call: TRBV6-5
j_call: TRBJ2-7
d_call: .
clone_size: .

cdr3_nt: TGTGCCAGCAGCCAAGCACTAGCGGGAGGTTACGAGCAGTACTTC
cdr3_aa: CASSQALAGGYEQYF
v_call: TRBV3-1/TRBV3-2
j_call: TRBJ2-7
d_call: TRBD2
clone_size: .

cdr3_nt: TGTGCCAGCAGCCTCGGGACTAGCGGGAATCAGTACTTC
cdr3_aa: CASSLGTSGNQYF
v_call: TRBV11-2
j_call: TRBJ2-7
d_call: TRBD2
clone_size: .

cdr3_nt: TGTGCCAGCAGTTTGGGACAGGGGATCGGGGAGCTGTTTTTT
cdr3_aa: CASSLGQGIGELFF
v_call: TRBV28
j_call: TRBJ2-2
d_call: TRBD1
clone_size: once

cdr3_nt: TGCGCCAGCAGCACAGGGCAGACTCGCTTTACTTATGGCTACACCTTC
cdr3_aa: CASSTGQTRFTYGYTF
v_call: TRBV5-1
j_call: TRBJ1-2
d_call: .
clone_size: .

cdr3_nt: TGCAGCGTTCGGGACAGCCTTACACCTTACAATGAGCAGTTCTTC
cdr3_aa: CSVRDSLTPYNEQFF
v_call: TRBV29-1
j_call: TRBJ2-1
d_call: TRBD1
clone_size: .

cdr3_nt: TGCAGCGGCAGGGACAGGCTGAACACTGAAGCTTTCTTT
cdr3_aa: CSGRDRLNTEAFF
v_call: TRBV29-1
j_call: TRBJ1-1
d_call: TRBD1
clone_size: .

cdr3_nt: TGTGCCAGCTGGGACAGGGGAACTGAAGCTTTCTTT
cdr3_aa: CASWDRGTEAFF
v_call: TRBV12-3/TRBV12-4
j_call: TRBJ1-1
d_call: TRBD1
clone_size: .

cdr3_nt: TGTGCCAGCAGTGAAAACTCCGGGACAGGGCCCCCGAACACTGAAGCTTTCTTT
cdr3_aa: CASSENSGTGPPNTEAFF
v_call: TRBV6-1
j_call: TRBJ1-1
d_call: TRBD1
clone_size: .

cdr3_nt: TGTGCCAGCGGAAGAGACGGGAGGGCCTACAATGAGCAGTTCTTC
cdr3_aa: CASGRDGRAYNEQFF
v_call: TRBV9
j_call: TRBJ2-1
d_call: TRBD2
clone_size: .

cdr3_nt: TGCGCCAGCAGCTTGTCGCCGTTGCGGTGGAGGGTCAGTGGAGATACGCAGTATTTT
cdr3_aa: CASSLSPLRWRVSGDTQYF
v_call: TRBV5-1
j_call: TRBJ2-3
d_call: .
clone_size: .

cdr3_nt: TGTGCCAGCAGCGTAGGTGGGACAGGGCCCCAGCTGACGCAGTATTTT
cdr3_aa: CASSVGGTGPQLTQYF
v_call: TRBV9
j_call: TRBJ2-3
d_call: TRBD1
clone_size: .

cdr3_nt: TGTGCCAGCTCACCCCCGACACTGGGCGAGCAGTACTTC
cdr3_aa: CASSPPTLGEQYF
v_call: TRBV18
j_call: TRBJ2-7
d_call: .
clone_size: .

cdr3_nt: TGTGCCAGCAGTGAAGGGACACTTTACAATGAGCAGTTCTTC
cdr3_aa: CASSEGTLYNEQFF
v_call: TRBV2
j_call: TRBJ2-1
d_call: .
clone_size: .

cdr3_nt: TGTGCCAGCAGCCTCGACGGGGGGAACACTGAAGCTTTCTTT
cdr3_aa: CASSLDGGNTEAFF
v_call: TRBV3-1/TRBV3-2
j_call: TRBJ1-1
d_call: .
clone_size: .

cdr3_nt: TGTGCCAGCAGTTACCTCCGAGCAGGCTTGTGGGACATTCAGTACTTC
cdr3_aa: CASSYLRAGLWDIQYF
v_call: TRBV6-2/TRBV6-3
j_call: TRBJ2-4
d_call: .
clone_size: .

cdr3_nt: TGTGCCAGCAGCCAAGGATGGGGGGGCCAAGAGACCCAGTACTTC
cdr3_aa: CASSQGWGGQETQYF
v_call: TRBV3-1/TRBV3-2
j_call: TRBJ2-5
d_call: TRBD2
clone_size: .

cdr3_nt: TGTGCCAGTAGTATACTAGGAGGGGCAGGGCATAGCAATCAGCCCCAGCATTTT
cdr3_aa: CASSILGGAGHSNQPQHF
v_call: TRBV19
j_call: TRBJ1-5
d_call: .
clone_size: .

cdr3_nt: TGTGCCAGCAGGCCGGGGATGGATGGGTCACCCCTCCACTTT
cdr3_aa: CASRPGMDGSPLHF
v_call: TRBV7-2
j_call: TRBJ1-6
d_call: .
clone_size: .

cdr3_nt: TGTGCCAGCAGCCAAGGGGAAAGGGAGTCGGTCACCGGGGAGCTGTTTTTT
cdr3_aa: CASSQGERESVTGELFF
v_call: TRBV14
j_call: TRBJ2-2
d_call: .
clone_size: .

cdr3_nt: TGTGCCAGCAGCTACAGCAATGAAAAACTGTTTTTT
cdr3_aa: CASSYSNEKLFF
v_call: TRBV11-2
j_call: TRBJ1-4
d_call: .
clone_size: .

cdr3_nt: TGTGCCAGCAGGATCAGGGGTTCCGAAGCTTTCTTT
cdr3_aa: CASRIRGSEAFF
v_call: TRBV11-3
j_call: TRBJ1-1
d_call: .
clone_size: few

cdr3_nt: TGCAGCGGCAATTCGAGGGGGCAGGCCGGCTACACCTTC
cdr3_aa: CSGNSRGQAGYTF
v_call: TRBV29-1
j_call: TRBJ1-2
d_call: TRBD1
clone_size: .

cdr3_nt: TGTGCCAGCATGGGCCAGCTCAATCAGCCCCAGCATTTT
cdr3_aa: CASMGQLNQPQHF
v_call: TRBV2
j_call: TRBJ1-5
d_call: .
clone_size: few